These 21 T cell receptor beta chains originate from one sample sequenced in a study of blood T cells in healthy people across ages. Through a sample-barcoded 5' primer and a J-beta primer mix, a second PCR was run for about 7 to 12 cycles. TCRdb fed the 5' RACE reads into MiXCR, producing one record per CDR3 protein. The top ten hold around 13% of the sample, which has about a million distinct CDR3 sequences, 35% to 40% seen once. Sequenced sample: blood. These receptor sequences come from a man in his late teens or twenties in good health.

This chain connects TRBV4-1 to TRBJ2-3; unclear D gene. In germline, CDR1 is MGHRA, CDR2 YSYEKL. The V and J ends lost 5 bases and 3 bases respectively, with 12 bases between them. The CDR3 runs 14 residues. The CDR3 DNA sequence: TGCGCCAGCAGCTATATCCTCCTGACAGATACGCAGTATTTT. This encodes CASSYILLTDTQYF.

This clonotype was counted only a few times. The V and J genes are TRBV7-8 and TRBJ2-1; 8 nucleotides line up with TRBD2. CDR1 and CDR2 from the germline V gene are SGHVS and FQNEAQ. The CDR3 is 16 residues long. With 1 base clipped from V and 5 bases from J, the junction kept 7 bases outside the gene matches. The DNA of the CDR3 is TGTGCCAGCAGCTTAGTGGCCGGGGGGGCCGACAATGAGCAGTTCTTC. Residues: CASSLVAGGADNEQFF. The whole variable domain, filled in from reference TRBV7-8 and TRBJ2-1, reads GAGVSQSPRYKVAKRGQDVALRCDPISGHVSLFWYQQALGQGPEFLTYFQNEAQLDKSGLPSDRFFAERPEGSVSTLKIQRTQQEDSAVYLCASSLVAGGADNEQFFGPGTRLTVL.

The chain has TRBV12-3 or TRBV12-4 and TRBJ2-7; 11 bases map to TRBD1. J lost 3 bases, V lost 5 bases, and 6 bases had no gene match. This CDR3 is 15 amino acids long. CDR3 bases: TGTGCCAGCAGTCCGGGGACAGGGGGATTCTACGAGCAGTACTTC. It is translated as CASSPGTGGFYEQYF.

This chain uses TRBV5-1 with TRBJ2-1, with 8 positions matching TRBD1. Germline-derived CDR1 and CDR2 are SGHRS and YFSETQ. The CDR3 has 17 amino acids. The V gene end was trimmed by 2 bases and the J gene end by 2 bases; junction bases not matched to a gene: 9. The CDR3 loop reads CASSFRRSGGAYNEQFF. As DNA, the CDR3 is TGCGCCAGCAGCTTCCGTAGATCAGGGGGCGCCTACAATGAGCAGTTCTTC. Full variable domain (rest looked up from reference TRBV5-1 and TRBJ2-1): KAGVTQTPRYLIKTRGQQVTLSCSPISGHRSVSWYQQTPGQGLQFLFEYFSETQRNKGNFPGRFSGRQFSNSRSEMNVSTLELGDSALYLCASSFRRSGGAYNEQFFGPGTRLTVL.

The chain joins TRBV18 to TRBJ2-5; D ambiguous. The germline V gene encodes CDR1 KGHSH and CDR2 LQKENI. The V end lost 3 bases, the J end lost 5 bases, and 7 bases lay between the germline ends. The CDR3 runs to 12 residues. CDR3 in amino acids: CASSPSWETQYF. The CDR3 bases are TGTGCCAGCTCACCGAGTTGGGAGACCCAGTACTTC.

The V and J genes are TRBV7-2 and TRBJ2-3; unclear D gene. Germline lookup yields CDR1 SGHTA and CDR2 FQGNSA. The CDR3 is 14 amino acids. Trimming took off 2 bases at V and 3 bases at J, with 9 bases between the two ends. CDR3 bases: TGTGCCAGCAGCTTACAATCTACTACAGATACGCAGTATTTT. Translation: CASSLQSTTDTQYF.

The chain couples TRBV2 to TRBJ1-6, with D possibly matching TRBD1 (6 bases). CDR3 length equals 15 residues. Deletions cut 6 bases from V and 1 base from J, with 10 bases between. CDR1 is SNHLY and CDR2 is FYNNEI in the germline V gene. CDR3 sequence (DNA): TGTGCCAGCAGGGACAGTGCTTCCTATAATTCACCCCTCCACTTT. Protein: CASRDSASYNSPLHF.

This clonotype was seen repeatedly, ten times or more. V gene TRBV7-2 combines with J gene TRBJ2-1, with 10 bases lining up with TRBD2. Trimming removed 5 bases from V and 2 bases from J; junction bases left unmatched: 6. The CDR3 has 16 residues. CDR1 is SGHTA, CDR2 FQGNSA, per germline. CDR3 in amino acids: CASSPLAGGAYNEQFF. CDR3 bases: TGTGCCAGCAGCCCTTTAGCGGGGGGCGCCTACAATGAGCAGTTCTTC.

This clonotype has just a few counts. The rearrangement joins TRBV4-3 to TRBJ1-2; 10 bases match TRBD1. This CDR3 contains 17 residues. J was trimmed by 6 bases and V by 0 bases; bases with no gene match: 10. From germline, CDR1 is LGHNA and CDR2 YSLEER. The DNA for the CDR3 is TGCGCCAGCAGCCAAGATTATACAGCGACAGGGGGCCATGGCTACACCTTC. This encodes CASSQDYTATGGHGYTF.

V gene TRBV11-2 combines with J gene TRBJ2-1; D unresolved. Looked up from germline, CDR1 is SGHAT and CDR2 is FQNNGV. CDR3 size: 15 residues. The V end was cut by 6 bases, the J end by 1 base, with 13 bases between. The CDR3 region is CASSSNGRSYNEQFF. The CDR3 DNA is TGTGCCAGCAGTTCCAACGGCCGATCCTACAATGAGCAGTTCTTC.

A word on this clonotype: This may be a read error, as it is one base from a much larger clone. V usage is TRBV6-4 and J usage is TRBJ2-7; D is ambiguous. Germline assignment: CDR1 MRHNA and CDR2 SNTAGT. This CDR3 has 15 amino acids. This CDR3 is CASSAIPFLPYERYF. The CDR3 region has the DNA TGTGCCAGCAGTGCCATCCCCTTCCTCCCCTACGAGCGGTACTTC.

The J gene is TRBJ2-3, the V gene TRBV11-2; D is possibly TRBD2 (6 bases). V was clipped by 6 bases and J by 1 base, with 14 bases between them. CDR3 size: 15 residues. Per germline, CDR1 SGHAT and CDR2 FQNNGV. In nucleotides, the CDR3 is TGTGCCAGCAGAACGCGGGGCGCTGGCACAGATACGCAGTATTTT. It is translated as CASRTRGAGTDTQYF.

The genes are TRBV25-1 and TRBJ1-2; D is unclear. This CDR3 comprises 13 residues. Germline loops: CDR1 MGHDK, CDR2 SYGVNS. Trimming took 4 bases from V and 6 from J, leaving 12 bases between them. CDR3 protein: CASSGSTEDGYTF. The CDR3 DNA is TGTGCCAGCAGTGGAAGTACTGAGGATGGCTACACCTTC.

Only a few counts were recorded for this clonotype. The chain couples TRBV20-1 to TRBJ2-3; D is perhaps TRBD1 or TRBD2 (5 bases each). The CDR3 runs 13 residues. CDR1 and CDR2 from the germline V gene are DFQATT and SNEGSKA (reference sequence). V was shortened by 5 bases and J by 8 bases, with 17 bases between the two germline ends. Here the CDR3 reads CSALGRSLGTQYF. The CDR3 nucleotides read TGCAGTGCTTTGGGACGAAGCCTGGGTACGCAGTATTTT.

The chain employs TRBV7-8 and TRBJ2-7; TRBD2 is a possible D gene (6 bases). The germline V gene has CDR1 SGHVS and CDR2 FQNEAQ. Trimming left V 4 bases short and J 3 bases short, with 16 bases between. This CDR3 is built from 15 residues. In nucleotides, the CDR3 is TGTGCCAGCAGCTCAACCGGGACTTTGATCTACGAGCAGTACTTC. It translates to CASSSTGTLIYEQYF.

This clonotype was detected only a few times. The chain links TRBV20-1 to TRBJ2-7; D may be TRBD1 (6 bases). This CDR3 spans 13 amino acids. Trimming took off 8 bases at V and 4 bases at J, with 18 bases between the two ends. Germline V gives CDR1 DFQATT, CDR2 SNEGSKA (reference sequence). The CDR3 here is CSPRAGDSYEQYF. For the CDR3, the DNA is TGCAGTCCAAGGGCAGGGGATTCTTACGAGCAGTACTTC.

This clonotype was counted only a few times. This sequence joins TRBV4-1 and TRBJ2-2; 10 bases are a match to TRBD2. CDR1 is MGHRA, CDR2 YSYEKL, per germline. The CDR3 totals 16 residues. J lost 2 bases, V lost 6 bases, and 6 bases had no gene match. CDR3 sequence (DNA): TGCGCCAGCAGTGCCGGACTAGCGGAAAACACCGGGGAGCTGTTTTTT. Protein sequence: CASSAGLAENTGELFF.

The chain uses TRBV4-1 and TRBJ2-4; D ambiguous. Trimming removed 0 bases from V and 13 bases from J, with 16 bases in between. CDR3 length equals 14 residues. Germline V gene lookup returns CDR1 MGHRA and CDR2 YSYEKL. CDR3 sequence (DNA): TGCGCCAGCAGCCAAGAAGTCGGTTCTGGTGAGCAGTACTTC. Translation: CASSQEVGSGEQYF.

This clonotype has just one count. The chain combines TRBV7-9 with TRBJ1-4, with D maybe TRBD1 (5 bases). The CDR3 extends over 14 amino acids. Between the trimmed V and J ends, which lost 3 bases and 8 bases, there was a span of 13 bases. Germline CDR1 SEHNR, CDR2 FQNEAQ (reference sequence). CDR3 sequence: CASSLGREGEKLFF. The CDR3 nucleotides are TGTGCCAGCAGCTTGGGCAGGGAAGGGGAAAAACTGTTTTTT.

The sample holds many counts of this clonotype. The V call is TRBV20-1, the J call TRBJ2-1; unclear D gene. The CDR3 totals 11 residues. Deletions cut 3 bases from V and 9 bases from J, with 9 bases between. CDR1 is DFQATT, CDR2 SNEGSKA, per germline (reference sequence). CDR3 loop: CSASPRFEQFF. The CDR3 nucleotides read TGCAGTGCTAGTCCTAGATTTGAGCAGTTCTTC.

This clonotype was counted only a few times. V usage is TRBV7-2 and J usage is TRBJ2-1; 14 nucleotides line up with TRBD2. Germline lookup yields CDR1 SGHTA and CDR2 FQGNSA. This CDR3 spans 16 amino acids. V lost 6 bases to trimming and J lost 5 bases; unmatched junction nucleotides: 6. The CDR3 DNA follows: TGTGCCAGCAGTTTTCCGGGACTAGCGGGGGACAATGAGCAGTTCTTC. Protein: CASSFPGLAGDNEQFF.